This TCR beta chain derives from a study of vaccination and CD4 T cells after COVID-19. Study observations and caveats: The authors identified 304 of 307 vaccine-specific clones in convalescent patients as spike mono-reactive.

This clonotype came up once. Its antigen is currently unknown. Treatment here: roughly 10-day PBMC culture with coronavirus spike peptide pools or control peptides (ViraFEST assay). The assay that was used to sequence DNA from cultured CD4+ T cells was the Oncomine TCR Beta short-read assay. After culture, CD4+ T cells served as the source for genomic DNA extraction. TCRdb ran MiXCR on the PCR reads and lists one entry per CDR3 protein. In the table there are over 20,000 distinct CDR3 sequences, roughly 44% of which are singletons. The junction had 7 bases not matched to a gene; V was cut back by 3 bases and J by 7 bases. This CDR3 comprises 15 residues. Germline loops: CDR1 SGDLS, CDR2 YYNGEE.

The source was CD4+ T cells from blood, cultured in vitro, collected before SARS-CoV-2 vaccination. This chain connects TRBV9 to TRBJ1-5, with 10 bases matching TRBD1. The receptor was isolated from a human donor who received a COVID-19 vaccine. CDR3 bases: TGTGCCAGCAGCGGGGGACAGGGGAGCGCCCAGCCCCAGCATTTT. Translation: CASSGGQGSAQPQHF.